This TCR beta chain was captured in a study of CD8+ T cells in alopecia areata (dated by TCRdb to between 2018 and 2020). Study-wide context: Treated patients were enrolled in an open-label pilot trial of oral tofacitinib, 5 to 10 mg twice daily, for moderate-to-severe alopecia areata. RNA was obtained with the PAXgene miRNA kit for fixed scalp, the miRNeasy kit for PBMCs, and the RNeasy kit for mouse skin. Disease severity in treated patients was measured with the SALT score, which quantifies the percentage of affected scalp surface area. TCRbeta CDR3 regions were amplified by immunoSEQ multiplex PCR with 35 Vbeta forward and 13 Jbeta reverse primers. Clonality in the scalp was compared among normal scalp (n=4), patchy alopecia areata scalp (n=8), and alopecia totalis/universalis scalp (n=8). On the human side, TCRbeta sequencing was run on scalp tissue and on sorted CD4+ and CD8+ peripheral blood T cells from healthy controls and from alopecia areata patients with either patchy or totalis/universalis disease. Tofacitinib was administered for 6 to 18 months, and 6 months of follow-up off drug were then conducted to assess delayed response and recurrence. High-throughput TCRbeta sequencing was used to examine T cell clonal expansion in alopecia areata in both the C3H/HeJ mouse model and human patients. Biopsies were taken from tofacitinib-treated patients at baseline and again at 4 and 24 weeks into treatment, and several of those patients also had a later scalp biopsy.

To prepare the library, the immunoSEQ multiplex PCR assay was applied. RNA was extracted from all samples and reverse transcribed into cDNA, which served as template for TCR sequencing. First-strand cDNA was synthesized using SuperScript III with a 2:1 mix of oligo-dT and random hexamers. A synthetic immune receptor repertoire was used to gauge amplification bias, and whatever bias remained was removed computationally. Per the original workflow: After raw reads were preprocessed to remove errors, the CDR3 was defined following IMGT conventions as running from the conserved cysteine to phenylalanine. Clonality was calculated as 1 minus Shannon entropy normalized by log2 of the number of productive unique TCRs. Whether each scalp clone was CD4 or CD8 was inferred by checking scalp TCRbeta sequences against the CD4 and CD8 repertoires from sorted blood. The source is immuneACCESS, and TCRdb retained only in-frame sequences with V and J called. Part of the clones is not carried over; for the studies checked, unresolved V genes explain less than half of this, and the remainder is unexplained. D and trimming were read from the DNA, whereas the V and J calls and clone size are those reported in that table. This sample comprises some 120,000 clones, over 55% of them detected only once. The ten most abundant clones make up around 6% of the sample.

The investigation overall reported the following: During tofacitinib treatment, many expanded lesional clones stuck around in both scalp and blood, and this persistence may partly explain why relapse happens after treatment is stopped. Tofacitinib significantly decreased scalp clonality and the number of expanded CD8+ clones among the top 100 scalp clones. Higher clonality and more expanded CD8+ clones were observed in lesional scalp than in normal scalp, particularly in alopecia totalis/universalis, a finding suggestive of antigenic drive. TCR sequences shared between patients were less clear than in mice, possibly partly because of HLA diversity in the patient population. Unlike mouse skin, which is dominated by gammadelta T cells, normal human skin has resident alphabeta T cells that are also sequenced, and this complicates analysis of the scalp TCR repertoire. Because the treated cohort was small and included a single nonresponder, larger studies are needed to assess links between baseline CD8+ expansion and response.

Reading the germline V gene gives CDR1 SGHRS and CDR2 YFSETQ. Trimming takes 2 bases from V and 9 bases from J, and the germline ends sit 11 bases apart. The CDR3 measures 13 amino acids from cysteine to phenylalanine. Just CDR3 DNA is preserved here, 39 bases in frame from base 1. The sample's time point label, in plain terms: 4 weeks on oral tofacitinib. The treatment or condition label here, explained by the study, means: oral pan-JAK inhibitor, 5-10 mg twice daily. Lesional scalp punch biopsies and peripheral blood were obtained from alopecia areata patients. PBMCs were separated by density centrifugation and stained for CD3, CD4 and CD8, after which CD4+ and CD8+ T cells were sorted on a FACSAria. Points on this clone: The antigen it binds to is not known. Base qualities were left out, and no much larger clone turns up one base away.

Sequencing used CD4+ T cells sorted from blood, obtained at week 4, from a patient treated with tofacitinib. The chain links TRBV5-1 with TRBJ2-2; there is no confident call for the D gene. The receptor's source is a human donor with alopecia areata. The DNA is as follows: TGCGCCAGCAGCTTAAACACCGGGTGGGAGCTGTTTTTT. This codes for CASSLNTGWELFF. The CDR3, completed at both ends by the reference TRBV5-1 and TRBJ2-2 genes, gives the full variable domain KAGVTQTPRYLIKTRGQQVTLSCSPISGHRSVSWYQQTPGQGLQFLFEYFSETQRNKGNFPGRFSGRQFSNSRSEMNVSTLELGDSALYLCASSLNTGWELFFGEGSRLTVL.